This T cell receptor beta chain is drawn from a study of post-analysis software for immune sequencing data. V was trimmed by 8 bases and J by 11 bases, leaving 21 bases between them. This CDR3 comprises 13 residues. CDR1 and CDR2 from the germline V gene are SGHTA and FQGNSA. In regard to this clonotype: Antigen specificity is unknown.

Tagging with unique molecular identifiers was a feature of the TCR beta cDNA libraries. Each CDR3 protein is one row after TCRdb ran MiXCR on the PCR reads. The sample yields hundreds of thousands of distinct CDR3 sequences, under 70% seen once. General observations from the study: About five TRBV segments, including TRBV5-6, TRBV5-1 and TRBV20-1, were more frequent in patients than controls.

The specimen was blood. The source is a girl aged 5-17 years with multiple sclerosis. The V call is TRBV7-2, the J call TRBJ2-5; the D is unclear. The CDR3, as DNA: TGTGCCAGCGAATTCGGCTTTGGGAATGAGCAGTACTTC. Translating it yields CASEFGFGNEQYF.